This T cell receptor beta chain was obtained from a study of memory CD4+ T cells and cytomegalovirus serostatus. Background on the study: Healthy Belgian adult donors included about nine CMV-positive and 24 CMV-negative people.

The sort gate was single viable CD3+CD4+CD8-CD45RO+ cells for memory CD4+ T cells. Serum IgG to CMV pp150, pp28, p38 and p52 defined serostatus. General study results and limits: CD4+ memory repertoires contained about two fifths of the 164 reported CMV TCRbeta sequences.

In regard to this clone: Its matching antigen is unknown.

Produced via immunoSEQ multiplex PCR; TCRdb's table is partial and in-frame only. This sample yields 40,000 to 45,000 clones, of which 76% are seen a single time; approximately 1.8% belongs to the top ten. Germline trimming cut 4 bases from V and 4 bases from J; bases unmatched to any gene: 5. The CDR3 spans 14 residues. Germline V gives CDR1 MNHEY, CDR2 SVGAGI. Source material: memory CD4+ T cells from blood. The chain employs TRBV6-5 and TRBJ1-2; 8 bases are shared with TRBD1. This TCR derives from an adult in good health and CMV-seronegative. CDR3 protein: CASSSGQGTYGYTF. For the CDR3, the DNA is TGTGCCAGCAGTTCCGGACAGGGAACCTATGGCTACACCTTC.